The source of this T cell receptor beta chain is a study of Ad26.COV2.S vaccination and SARS-CoV-2 variants. Treatment: around 19 received Ad26.COV2.S at low or high dose, single or two shots; several received placebo; per-sample allocation not given. The study sampled participants on day 63 after the first vaccine or placebo injection. Germline V gene lookup returns CDR1 KGHSH and CDR2 LQKENI. With V trimmed by 2 bases and J by 6 bases, 5 bases remained unmatched. The length of the CDR3 is 15 residues. Using immunoSEQ multiplex PCR, the repertoire was profiled, and TCRdb retains in-frame clones only, with some absent. The data hold approximately 480,000 clones, with roughly 89% observed a single time.

The clonotype comes from a person aged 18-60 years who received the Ad26.COV2.S COVID-19 vaccine or a placebo. The chain uses TRBV18 and TRBJ2-2, with 8 positions matching TRBD1. Sequences were derived from peripheral blood, sampled in a trial of Ad26.COV2.S vaccine versus placebo. The DNA of the CDR3 is TGTGCCAGCTCACCAAGGACAGGGAAGGCCGGGGAGCTGTTTTTT. Translated, it gives CASSPRTGKAGELFF.